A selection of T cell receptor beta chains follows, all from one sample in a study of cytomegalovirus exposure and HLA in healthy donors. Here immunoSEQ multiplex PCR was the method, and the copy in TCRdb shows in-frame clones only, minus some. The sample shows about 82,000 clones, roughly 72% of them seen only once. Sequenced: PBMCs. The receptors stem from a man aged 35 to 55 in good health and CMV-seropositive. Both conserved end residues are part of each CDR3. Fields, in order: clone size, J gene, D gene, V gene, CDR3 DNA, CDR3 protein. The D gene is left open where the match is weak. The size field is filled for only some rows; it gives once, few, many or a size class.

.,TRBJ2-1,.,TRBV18,TGTGCCAGCTCACCAAGGCAGGAAAGTTACTATGAGCAGTTCTTC,CASSPRQESYYEQFF
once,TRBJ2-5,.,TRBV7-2,TGTGCCAGCAGCCTCAACTTTCAAGAGACCCAGTACTTC,CASSLNFQETQYF
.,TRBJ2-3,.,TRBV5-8,TGTGCCAGCAGCTTGGTGTCCGGCACAGATACGCAGTATTTT,CASSLVSGTDTQYF
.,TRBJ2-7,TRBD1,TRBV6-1,TGTGCCAGCAGCTACAGGGGGGTTAACGAGCAGTACTTC,CASSYRGVNEQYF
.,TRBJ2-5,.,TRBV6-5,TGTGCCAGCAGTTACTCCACAGGGATGAGAGAGACCCAGTACTTC,CASSYSTGMRETQYF
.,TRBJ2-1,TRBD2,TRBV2,TGTGCCAGCAGGGTTGGCGGGGGGGCCACCAATGAGCAGTTCTTC,CASRVGGGATNEQFF
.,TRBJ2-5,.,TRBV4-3,TGCGCCAGCAGCCAAGATAGTCATCCCCGCGGAGAGACCCAGTACTTC,CASSQDSHPRGETQYF
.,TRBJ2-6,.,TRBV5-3,TGTGCCAGAAGCTTGGCCAGGGCAGGGGCCAACGTCCTGACTTTC,CARSLARAGANVLTF
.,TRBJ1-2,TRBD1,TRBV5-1,TGCGCCAGCAGCTTGGGACAGGGGGACGGCTACACCTTC,CASSLGQGDGYTF
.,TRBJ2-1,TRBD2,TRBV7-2,TGTGCCAGCAGCCGTGGACTAGGTTGGGATGAGCAGTTCTTC,CASSRGLGWDEQFF
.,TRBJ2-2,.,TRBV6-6,TGTGCCAGCAGGTCTGACACCGGGGAGCTGTTTTTT,CASRSDTGELFF
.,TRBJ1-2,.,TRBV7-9,TGTGCCAGCAGCTTAGATCAGGGGTTCTATGGCTACACCTTC,CASSLDQGFYGYTF
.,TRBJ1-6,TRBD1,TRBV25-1,TGTGCCAGCAGTGGCGACAGGGGGAATTCACCCCTCCACTTT,CASSGDRGNSPLHF
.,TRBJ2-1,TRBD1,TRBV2,TGTGCCAGCAGCCCTACCGGGACAGGATACAATGAGCAGTTCTTC,CASSPTGTGYNEQFF
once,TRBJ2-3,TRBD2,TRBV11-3,TGTGCCAGCAGCGCCCAGGTCGCGGGGGGGCCCGATACGCAGTATTTT,CASSAQVAGGPDTQYF
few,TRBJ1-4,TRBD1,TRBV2,TGTGCCAGCAGTGAGCCGACAGGGGGAGGGGAAAAACTGTTTTTT,CASSEPTGGGEKLFF
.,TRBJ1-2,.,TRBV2,TGTGCCAGCAGTGTTCAGGGGTACTATGGCTACACCTTC,CASSVQGYYGYTF
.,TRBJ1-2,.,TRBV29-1,TGCAGCGTTGCGGGGGGCCCATATGGCTACACCTTC,CSVAGGPYGYTF
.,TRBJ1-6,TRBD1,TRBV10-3,TGTGCCATCAGAGGATCCCGGACAGGACTTAATTCACCCCTCCACTTT,CAIRGSRTGLNSPLHF
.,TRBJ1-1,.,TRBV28,TGTGCCAGCAGTCCTCATGGGGGGGCGGAGAACACTGAAGCTTTCTTT,CASSPHGGAENTEAFF
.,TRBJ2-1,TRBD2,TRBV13,TGTGCCAGCAGCCTTAGCGGGAGAGGCAATGAGCAGTTCTTC,CASSLSGRGNEQFF
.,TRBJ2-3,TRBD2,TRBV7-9,TGTGCCAGCGTCAAATCTAGCGGGAGGGCAGATACGCAGTATTTT,CASVKSSGRADTQYF
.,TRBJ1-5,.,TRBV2,TGTGCCAGCATGGGAGGGATCAATCAGCCCCAGCATTTT,CASMGGINQPQHF
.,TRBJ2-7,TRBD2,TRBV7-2,TGTGCCAGCACCGCGACTAGCGGGGGGTTGTCCTACGAGCAGTACTTC,CASTATSGGLSYEQYF
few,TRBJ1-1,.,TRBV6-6,TGTGCCAGCACCGTACAGGGAGCGAACACTGAAGCTTTCTTT,CASTVQGANTEAFF
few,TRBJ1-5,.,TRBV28,TGTGCCGTCCAGGGATGGAATCAGCCCCAGCATTTT,CAVQGWNQPQHF
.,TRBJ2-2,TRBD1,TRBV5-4,TGTGCCAGCAGCACAGGACAGGGTGGCGGGGAGCTGTTTTTT,CASSTGQGGGELFF
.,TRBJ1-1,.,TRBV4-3,TGCGCCAGCAGCCAAGACACAGGGACTGAAGCTTTCTTT,CASSQDTGTEAFF
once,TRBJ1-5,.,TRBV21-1,TGTGCCAGCAGCACAGGGACAGGGTTCCTTTATCAGCCCCAGCATTTT,CASSTGTGFLYQPQHF
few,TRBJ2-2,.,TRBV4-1,TGCGCCAGCAGCCAAGAGCGATTGGTGGTTCCCGGGGAGCTGTTTTTT,CASSQERLVVPGELFF
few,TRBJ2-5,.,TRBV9,TGTGCCAGCAGCGTAAGTGTCAGTTTCGAGACCCAGTACTTC,CASSVSVSFETQYF
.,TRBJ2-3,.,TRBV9,TGTGCCAGCAGCTCACGGATCGGGATAACAGATACGCAGTATTTT,CASSSRIGITDTQYF
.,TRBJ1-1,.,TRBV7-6,TGTGCCAGCAGCTTGGGAGGTGAAGCTTTCTTT,CASSLGGEAFF
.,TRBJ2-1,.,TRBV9,TGTGCCAGCAGCGTAGCGGTCGGTGAGCAGTTCTTC,CASSVAVGEQFF
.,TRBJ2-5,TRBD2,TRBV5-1,TGCGCCAGCAGCTTCCAAATAGCGGGGGGGCTGGAGACCCAGTACTTC,CASSFQIAGGLETQYF
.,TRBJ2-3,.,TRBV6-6,TGTGCCAGCCTCACGGGAAATACGCAGTATTTT,CASLTGNTQYF
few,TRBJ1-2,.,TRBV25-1,TGTGCCTGGGGCCGACCCTATGGCTACACCTTC,CAWGRPYGYTF
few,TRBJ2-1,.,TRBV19,TGTGCCAGTAGACCGCAGGCCCTGGATGAGCAGTTCTTC,CASRPQALDEQFF
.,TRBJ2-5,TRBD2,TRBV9,TGTGCCAGCAGCGTATTGGGCCGGGGGGAACGAGAGACCCAGTACTTC,CASSVLGRGERETQYF
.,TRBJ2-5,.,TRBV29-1,TGCAGCGTATCCCACGCGCAAGAGACCCAGTACTTC,CSVSHAQETQYF